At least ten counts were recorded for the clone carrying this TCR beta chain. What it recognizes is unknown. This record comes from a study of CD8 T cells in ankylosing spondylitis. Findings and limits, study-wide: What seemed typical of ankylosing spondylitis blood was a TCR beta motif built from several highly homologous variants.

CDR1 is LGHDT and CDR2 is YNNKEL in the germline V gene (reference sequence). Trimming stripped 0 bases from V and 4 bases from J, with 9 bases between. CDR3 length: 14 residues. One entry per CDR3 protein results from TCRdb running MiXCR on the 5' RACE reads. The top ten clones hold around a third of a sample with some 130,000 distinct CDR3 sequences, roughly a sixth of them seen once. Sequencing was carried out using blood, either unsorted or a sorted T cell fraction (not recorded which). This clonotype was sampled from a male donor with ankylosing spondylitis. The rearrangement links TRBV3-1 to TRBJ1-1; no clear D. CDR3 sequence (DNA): TGTGCCAGCAGCCAAGATATGGGGAGCACTGAAGCTTTCTTT. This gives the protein CASSQDMGSTEAFF.